This T cell receptor beta chain appears in the sequencing data of a study of cytomegalovirus exposure and HLA in healthy donors. Study outcomes and limitations: Later examination showed HLA-associated TCR beta chains had greater clonal expansion than equally common others. DRB1 showed the most TCR associations and HLA-C the fewest in a later analysis, as rates varied by HLA locus. Specific recognition of CMV antigens was confirmed in vitro for three chains (all CMV-associated). The only immune exposure information that was available was CMV serostatus.

The PCR employed 60 Vbeta primers together with 13 Jbeta primers. Sequencing was performed with immunoSEQ multiplex PCR; in TCRdb, only in-frame clones are kept and a portion is missing. The top ten clones hold roughly 15% of a sample with tens of thousands of clones, under 80% of them seen once. With regard to this clone: No antigen is known for it.

The receptor comes from a male donor in good health and CMV-seropositive. The sequenced sample was PBMCs.

The DNA for the CDR3 is TGTGCCAGTAGTATAGATGTCTGGGCCGACGGAGGAAACACTGAAGCTTTCTTT. Translated: CASSIDVWADGGNTEAFF. This chain connects TRBV19 to TRBJ1-1; D gene ambiguous. This CDR3 is 18 amino acids long. The V end lost 0 bases, the J end lost 2 bases, and 19 bases lay between the germline ends. CDR1 and CDR2 from the germline V gene are LNHDA and SQIVND (reference sequence).